This is a list of T cell receptor beta chains from one sample in a study of cytomegalovirus exposure and HLA in healthy donors. TCRdb's copy holds only in-frame clones and misses some; the assay was immunoSEQ multiplex PCR. Among roughly 170,000 clones listed, roughly 85% were seen once. The sequenced sample consisted of PBMCs. The receptor set was obtained from a young man in good health and CMV-seronegative. CDR3s include the opening cysteine and the closing phenylalanine or tryptophan.

V gene: TRBV5-3; CDR3 protein: CARSLDRARGQETQYF
V gene: TRBV9; CDR3 protein: CASSGDRKGSYGYTF
V gene: TRBV1; CDR3 protein: CTSSQGRSNQPQHF
V gene: TRBV9; CDR3 protein: CASSQNNYGYTF
V gene: TRBV18; CDR3 protein: CASSPWGQPTDTQYF
V gene: TRBV30; CDR3 protein: CALREGETNEKLFF
V gene: TRBV28; CDR3 protein: CASRAGQGAKGQPQHF
V gene: TRBV4-3; CDR3 protein: CASSQDLWQATGELFF
V gene: TRBV5-4; CDR3 protein: CASSSYDRANTEAFF
V gene: TRBV10-3; CDR3 protein: CAISGQGTAGANVLTF
V gene: TRBV6-5; CDR3 protein: CATGGRNQPQHF
V gene: TRBV5-1; CDR3 protein: CASSYWGDQETQYF
V gene: TRBV5-6; CDR3 protein: CASSPRGQPAKEKLFF
V gene: TRBV19; CDR3 protein: CASSAGTVGSLLYNQPQHF
V gene: TRBV25-1; CDR3 protein: CASSARQGVNEKLFF
V gene: TRBV10-3; CDR3 protein: CAIGDGATGELFF
V gene: TRBV6-4; CDR3 protein: CASTDWIRRSYEQYF
V gene: TRBV13; CDR3 protein: CASSAGTGGNTEAFF
V gene: TRBV25-1; CDR3 protein: CASSELAGLYNEQFF
V gene: TRBV28; CDR3 protein: CASSLSRDSNQPQHF
V gene: TRBV10-1; CDR3 protein: CASSVGGGREAFF
V gene: TRBV5-6; CDR3 protein: CASSFKRNSPLHF